The present TCR beta chain was sequenced within a study of T-cell reconstitution after alpha-beta-depleted transplantation in children. Study-wide findings and caveats: Newly made T cells mostly supplied T-cell counts and diversity one year after transplant. Recipient T cells and thymic progenitors that survived gave rise to the high TCRbeta diversity observed at day 60 in some patients. Several hundred expanded graft clones reportedly were the source of alpha-beta T cells about two months after transplant.

V was trimmed by 6 bases and J by 1 base, leaving 2 bases between them. Germline lookup yields CDR1 MDHEN and CDR2 SYDVKM. The length of the CDR3 is 11 residues. Unique molecular identifiers were incorporated into the prepared TCRbeta library. A single record per CDR3 protein comes from TCRdb applying MiXCR to the PCR reads. Counted here are about 590,000 distinct CDR3 sequences, 10% to 15% occurring once; the ten biggest clones make up roughly 2.3%. This clonotype was counted ten times or more. The target antigen is unknown. This TCR was sampled from a male patient aged 10 to 17 who had a stem cell transplant for acute myeloid leukemia, so the T cells may come from the graft donor. Material: PBMCs, mostly from graft donor cells, obtained 360 days after TCRalphabeta/CD19-depleted stem cell transplant. The chain has TRBV28 and TRBJ2-3; D not certain. CDR3 DNA sequence: TGTGCCAGCAGCCGCACAGATACGCAGTATTTT. Translated: CASSRTDTQYF.